The 11 T cell receptor beta chains below all came from one sample that was sequenced in a study of blood T cells in healthy people across ages. PCR was performed a second time for about 7 to 12 cycles using a sample-barcoded 5' primer and a J-beta primer mix. TCRdb processed the 5' RACE reads anew with MiXCR; each CDR3 protein has one entry. This sample has under 1,000,000 distinct CDR3 sequences, with roughly 35% found just once. Sequences were obtained from blood. The receptors were gathered from a man in his late teens or twenties in good health.

The chain recombines TRBV5-7 with TRBJ1-5; no reliable D call. TRBV5-7 is treated as an ORF (open reading frame) with a function not yet certain. V dropped 2 bases and J dropped 1 base, with 16 bases sitting between them. This CDR3 has 17 amino acids. In nucleotides, the CDR3 is TGTGCCAGCAGCTTACTAGAGAAATCTCCCAGCAATCAGCCCCAGCATTTT. Amino acid sequence: CASSLLEKSPSNQPQHF.

V and J are TRBV12-3 or TRBV12-4 and TRBJ1-1, with 8 bases identical to TRBD1. The CDR3 spans 15 residues. The junction had 4 bases not matched to a gene; V was cut back by 2 bases and J by 2 bases. The CDR3 loop is CASSLTGGINTEAFF. CDR3 DNA: TGTGCCAGCAGTTTAACAGGGGGAATCAACACTGAAGCTTTCTTT.

The gene calls are TRBV5-5 and TRBJ1-2, with 8 nucleotides matching TRBD1. V lost 1 base to trimming and J lost 6 bases; unmatched junction nucleotides: 5. The CDR3 is 14 amino acids. Per the germline V gene, CDR1 is SGHKS and CDR2 is YYEKEE (reference sequence). The DNA for the CDR3 is TGTGCCAGCAGCTTGCCAGGGGGCGCGAATGGCTACACCTTC. Protein product: CASSLPGGANGYTF.

This clonotype came up a few times. The chain couples TRBV30 to TRBJ2-3, with 9 bases matching TRBD1. Germline CDR1 is GTSNPN and CDR2 is SVGIG (reference sequence). After removal of 4 bases from V and 7 bases from J, the junction contained 6 bases not matched to a gene. The CDR3 length is 13 residues. CDR3 DNA: TGTGCCTGGAACCTGGGGACAGGGCATACGCAGTATTTT. This gives the protein CAWNLGTGHTQYF.

This clonotype was found a few times. The chain couples TRBV12-3 or TRBV12-4 to TRBJ2-2; TRBD1 might be the D (5 bases). V lost 5 bases and J lost 9, with 13 bases in between. The CDR3 consists of 13 residues. The CDR3 is CASSPQGIRELFF. In DNA, the CDR3 is TGTGCCAGCAGTCCGCAGGGAATCCGGGAGCTGTTTTTT.

The J gene is TRBJ1-2, the V gene TRBV10-3; a weak D match, TRBD1 (5 bases). The CDR3 spans 14 residues. Germline lookup yields CDR1 ENHRY and CDR2 SYGVKD. V lost 8 bases to trimming and J lost 6 bases, with 19 bases between them. The CDR3 sequence: CAISGANGVDGYTF. As DNA, the CDR3 is TGTGCCATCTCCGGGGCAAATGGGGTCGATGGCTACACCTTC.

The chain uses TRBV7-2 and TRBJ2-3; the match to TRBD2 covers 13 bases. This CDR3 region has 14 residues. V lost 5 bases, J lost 11 bases, and 7 bases stayed unmatched. The germline V gene has CDR1 SGHTA and CDR2 FQGNSA. CDR3 DNA: TGTGCCAGCAGCCCAGGGACTAGCGGGGTCGGGCAGTATTTT. The encoded protein is CASSPGTSGVGQYF.

With regard to this clonotype: One end of the junction varies from germline; a read error may be responsible. The V gene is TRBV3-1, the J gene TRBJ2-1; perhaps D is TRBD1 or TRBD2 (5 bases each). This CDR3 has 19 residues. CDR1 and CDR2 (germline): LGHDT, YNNKEL (reference sequence). Here the CDR3 DNA reads TGTCCCAGCAGCCAAGAATCAGGGTTCGGCAGAGGGGAGCACAATGAGCAGTTCTTC. Translated: CPSSQESGFGRGEHNEQFF.

The chain has TRBV5-1 and TRBJ1-2; D unclear. V dropped 3 bases and J dropped 4 bases, with 13 bases sitting between them. Germline V gene data show CDR1 as SGHRS and CDR2 as YFSETQ. The CDR3 extends over 14 amino acids. CDR3 region: CASSYLPSSYGYTF. The CDR3, as DNA: TGCGCCAGCAGCTACCTACCCTCTTCCTATGGCTACACCTTC.

This clonotype was counted many times. The CDR3 sequence: CASSETSSSYEQYF. The CDR3 DNA follows: TGTGCCAGCAGCGAGACTTCTAGCTCCTACGAGCAGTACTTC. The chain is built from TRBV9 and TRBJ2-7, with no clear D. Germline assignment: CDR1 SGDLS and CDR2 YYNGEE. V lost 3 bases and J lost 0, with 10 bases in between. The CDR3 covers 14 residues.

A note on this clonotype: Since a much larger clone is just one base distant, this may be a read error. No conserved phenylalanine or tryptophan is present at the end of the CDR3, so a read error is the likely explanation. This chain joins TRBV4-1 and TRBJ1-1; TRBD1 matches at 12 bases. V trimming: 3 bases; J trimming: 5 bases; junction bases outside the gene matches: 7. The CDR3 spans 16 residues. Germline CDR1 reads MGHRA; CDR2 reads YSYEKL. The CDR3 DNA reads TGCGCCAGCAGCCAGGGGACAGGGGGCGCGAGAACTGAAGCTTTCTCT. Protein product: CASSQGTGGARTEAFS.